These T cell receptor beta chains were read from a single sample in a study of blood T cell repertoires in COVID-19. Method: immunoSEQ multiplex PCR; TCRdb's copy keeps in-frame clones and lacks some. The data show 250,000 to 350,000 clones, 75% to 95% seen once. Material for sequencing was PBMCs or T cells enriched from blood (not recorded which). The receptor set was obtained from a woman aged 30 to 39 who had recovered from COVID-19. CDR3s include the opening cysteine and the closing phenylalanine or tryptophan. The D gene is left open where the match is weak. Clone size is stated in some rows and not others, as once, few, many or a class when expanded.

V	J	size	D	DNA	CDR3
TRBV20-1	TRBJ2-3	-	TRBD2	TGCAGTGCTAGTGAACCTATAGCGGGAGGACAGAGAGATACGCAGTATTTT	CSASEPIAGGQRDTQYF
TRBV27	TRBJ2-7	-	TRBD2	TGTGCCAGCAGCCGGACTAGCGGGAACGAGCAGTACTTC	CASSRTSGNEQYF
TRBV19	TRBJ2-1	-	TRBD2	TGTGCCAGTAGTATAGAGGGTAGTAGCTGGGGGCGGGGGGATGAGCAGTTCTTC	CASSIEGSSWGRGDEQFF
TRBV6-5	TRBJ2-7	-	TRBD1	TGTGCCACTATCGGACAGGGCCGCTCCTACGAGCAGTACTTC	CATIGQGRSYEQYF
TRBV6-5	TRBJ1-2	once	-	TGTGCCAGCAGTAATAGGGGCTATGGCTACACCTTC	CASSNRGYGYTF
TRBV28	TRBJ1-5	-	-	TGTGCCAGCAGTTCCTCCAGTCAGCCCCAGCATTTT	CASSSSSQPQHF
TRBV28	TRBJ1-2	-	TRBD1	TGTGCCAGCAGAGAAGGGGGCAAGGGTTCTGGCTACACCTTC	CASREGGKGSGYTF
TRBV7-9	TRBJ2-3	-	-	TGTGCCAGCAGCTCCGGCGGTGATACGCAGTATTTT	CASSSGGDTQYF
TRBV27	TRBJ2-2	-	TRBD2	TGTGCCAGCAGTTTACTTGGGCTAGCGGGAGTAACCTTCGGGGAGCTGTTTTTT	CASSLLGLAGVTFGELFF
TRBV6-1	TRBJ2-1	-	TRBD2	TGTGCCAGCAGTGCTCTTTCTAGCGGGAGTTTCAATGAGCAGTTCTTC	CASSALSSGSFNEQFF
TRBV28	TRBJ2-7	-	TRBD1	TGTGCCAGCACTCGAGGGGGCAGCTCCTACGAGCAGTACTTC	CASTRGGSSYEQYF
TRBV13	TRBJ2-1	-	-	TGTGCCAGCAGCTTACTAGGAGTGTGGAATGAGCAGTTCTTC	CASSLLGVWNEQFF
TRBV13	TRBJ2-2	-	TRBD1	TGTGCCAGCAGTTCCTGGACAGGGGGCTACACCGGGGAGCTGTTTTTT	CASSSWTGGYTGELFF
TRBV28	TRBJ1-3	few	-	TGTGCCAGGCGGACTTGCTACTCTGGAAACACCATATATTTT	CARRTCYSGNTIYF
TRBV5-8	TRBJ2-5	-	TRBD2	TGTGCCAGCAGCTCTAGCGGGAGGGCGACCCAGTACTTC	CASSSSGRATQYF
TRBV11-2	TRBJ2-3	-	TRBD2	TGTGCCAGCAGCTTAGTAACGGCTAGCGGGAGGGGCCTCGCAGATACGCAGTATTTT	CASSLVTASGRGLADTQYF
TRBV18	TRBJ1-2	-	-	TGTGCCAGCTCACCGTCACAGGGAAGCGATGGCTACACCTTC	CASSPSQGSDGYTF
TRBV7-8	TRBJ2-2	once	-	TGTGCCAGCAGCATGCCGGGACAAAACACCGGGGAGCTGTTTTTT	CASSMPGQNTGELFF
TRBV6-5	TRBJ1-1	-	TRBD1	TGTGCCAGCATCGGGGACAGGGGAAATTTTGGGGCTTTCTTT	CASIGDRGNFGAFF
TRBV2	TRBJ2-7	-	TRBD1	TGTGCCAGCAGGGATACACAGGGGGCCCCTTACTACGAGCAGTACTTC	CASRDTQGAPYYEQYF
TRBV5-6	TRBJ1-2	-	TRBD1	TGTGCCAGCAGTCCGGGACAGGGGAATGGCTACACCTTC	CASSPGQGNGYTF
TRBV6-2/TRBV6-3	TRBJ2-1	once	TRBD2	TGTGCCAGCAGTTACTCAATAGCGGGAGCCTACAATGAGCAGTTCTTC	CASSYSIAGAYNEQFF
TRBV5-1	TRBJ2-7	-	-	TGCGCCAGCAGCTTGATCAGGGACGAGCAGTACTTC	CASSLIRDEQYF
TRBV18	TRBJ2-1	-	TRBD2	TGTGCCAGCTCACCGCTTCCCGGGACTAGCGGGAGGGCCGACAATGAGCAGTTCTTC	CASSPLPGTSGRADNEQFF